The 17 T cell receptor beta chains given below trace back to one sample, sequenced in a study of T cells after yellow fever vaccination. TCRdb called the 5' RACE reads again in MiXCR, with one record for every CDR3 protein. The sample lists 300,000 to 400,000 distinct CDR3 sequences; about an eighth were seen once. The sample in question was CD4+ T cells sorted from PBMCs, obtained 15 days after the yellow fever booster vaccination. Every receptor here comes from a man between 18 and 29 years old who received the YFV17D yellow fever vaccine.

This clonotype was recorded many times. The chain links TRBV7-2 to TRBJ2-1, with 7 bases matching TRBD1. The CDR3 length is 13 residues. Germline trimming cut 5 bases from V and 9 bases from J; bases unmatched to any gene: 7. CDR1 SGHTA and CDR2 FQGNSA come from the germline V gene. CDR3 loop: CASSRGQVGEQFF. DNA for the CDR3: TGTGCCAGCAGCCGAGGACAGGTTGGTGAGCAGTTCTTC.

This rearrangement joins TRBV7-9 to TRBJ2-3; either TRBD1 or TRBD2 may supply D (5 bases each). Per the germline V gene, CDR1 is SEHNR and CDR2 is FQNEAQ (reference sequence). V lost 4 bases, J lost 1 base, and 15 bases lay in between. This CDR3 comprises 16 residues. The CDR3 reads CASSSAKRGRTDTQYF. The CDR3 DNA reads as TGTGCCAGCAGCTCCGCGAAACGGGGCCGCACAGATACGCAGTATTTT.

V gene TRBV2 combines with J gene TRBJ1-3; tentatively, D is TRBD1 (5 bases). Germline V lookup: CDR1 SNHLY, CDR2 FYNNEI. The CDR3 totals 14 residues. Between the trimmed V and J ends, which lost 4 bases and 0 bases, there was a span of 7 bases. This CDR3 reads CASSVGVSGNTIYF. In nucleotides, the CDR3 is TGTGCCAGCAGTGTAGGGGTCTCTGGAAACACCATATATTTT. The entire variable domain, with the rest obtained from reference TRBV2 and TRBJ1-3, is as follows: EPEVTQTPSHQVTQMGQEVILRCVPISNHLYFYWYRQILGQKVEFLVSFYNNEISEKSEIFDDQFSVERPDGSNFTLKIRSTKLEDSAMYFCASSVGVSGNTIYFGEGSWLTVV.

This clonotype turned up a few times. The rearrangement uses TRBV10-3 and TRBJ2-2; 13 nucleotides line up with TRBD2. CDR3 length: 16 residues. The ends lost 8 bases at V and 1 base at J; junction bases unmatched: 4. Germline-derived CDR1 and CDR2 are ENHRY and SYGVKD. The CDR3, as DNA: TGTGCCATCGCCGGGACTAGCGGGATGAACACCGGGGAGCTGTTTTTT. It codes for CAIAGTSGMNTGELFF.

To note about this clonotype: A clone one base away is much larger, so this may be a read error. This rearrangement joins TRBV10-3 to TRBJ2-6, with 8 bases aligning to TRBD1. CDR3 length: 13 amino acids. Germline values: CDR1 ENHRY, CDR2 SYGVKD. The DNA for the CDR3 is TGTGCCATCACCGAGACAGGGGCCACCGTCCTGACTTTC. Its translation: CAITETGATVLTF.

This clonotype was seen at least ten times. The V and J genes are TRBV15 and TRBJ2-6; D unclear. CDR3 size: 14 residues. Germline assignment: CDR1 LNHNV and CDR2 YYDKDF (reference sequence). Trimming took off 5 bases at V and 0 bases at J, with 5 bases between the two ends. CDR3 residues: CATSGYSGANVLTF. DNA for the CDR3: TGTGCCACCAGCGGGTACTCTGGGGCCAACGTCCTGACTTTC.

The V gene is TRBV28, the J gene TRBJ2-1; 10 bases align to TRBD1. V dropped 3 bases and J dropped 6; count of bases not matched to a gene: 29. CDR3 length equals 23 residues. The germline V gene encodes CDR1 MDHEN and CDR2 SYDVKM. The CDR3 sequence: CASSFDLDRGRILWTRRSNEQFF. The CDR3 bases are TGTGCCAGCAGTTTTGACCTCGACAGGGGGCGTATTTTATGGACCCGCCGGTCCAATGAGCAGTTCTTC.

This rearrangement joins TRBV20-1 to TRBJ2-5; 10 bases match TRBD2. The CDR3 is made up of 16 amino acids. Germline lookup yields CDR1 DFQATT and CDR2 SNEGSKA (reference sequence). After removal of 0 bases from V and 3 bases from J, the junction contained 7 bases not matched to a gene. As DNA, the CDR3 is TGCAGTGCTAGAGATCACTTACTAGCGGGGAAAGAGACCCAGTACTTC. It is translated as CSARDHLLAGKETQYF.

The table lists this clonotype with a few counts. The gene calls are TRBV9 and TRBJ2-3; D not resolved. The germline V gene has CDR1 SGDLS and CDR2 YYNGEE. V lost 1 base and J 1 base, leaving 7 bases between the germline ends. This CDR3 has 14 residues. Here the CDR3 DNA reads TGTGCCAGCAGCGTACAGTTGGGCACAGATACGCAGTATTTT. Translated: CASSVQLGTDTQYF. Full variable domain (rest looked up from reference TRBV9 and TRBJ2-3): DSGVTQTPKHLITATGQRVTLRCSPRSGDLSVYWYQQSLDQGLQFLIQYYNGEERAKGNILERFSAQQFPDLHSELNLSSLELGDSALYFCASSVQLGTDTQYFGPGTRLTVL.

There are a few counts of this clonotype. The J gene is TRBJ2-7, the V gene TRBV5-6; 10 nucleotides match TRBD1. Germline V CDR1 and CDR2: SGHDT, YYEEEE. The V gene end was trimmed by 2 bases and the J gene end by 0 bases; junction bases not matched to a gene: 2. The CDR3 runs to 15 residues. The CDR3 DNA sequence: TGTGCCAGCAGCTTATGGGACAGGGGCTCCTACGAGCAGTACGTC. This codes for CASSLWDRGSYEQYV.

V is TRBV20-1 and J is TRBJ1-4; D ambiguous. This CDR3 has 13 amino acids. Trimming cost V 2 bases and J 8 bases, with 12 bases left between them. In germline, CDR1 is DFQATT, CDR2 SNEGSKA (reference sequence). The chain's CDR3 is CSARRSPEEKLFF. The CDR3 DNA reads as TGCAGTGCTAGAAGGAGCCCGGAGGAAAAACTGTTTTTT.

This clonotype has more than one count but fewer than ten. The genes are TRBV5-1 and TRBJ2-1; the match to TRBD2 covers 11 bases. V shed 4 bases, J shed 7 bases, and the junction held 10 bases outside the gene matches. The CDR3 loop spans 16 amino acids. Looked up from germline, CDR1 is SGHRS and CDR2 is YFSETQ. Here the CDR3 reads CASSPLAGATGNEQFF. The CDR3 DNA sequence: TGCGCCAGCAGCCCACTAGCGGGGGCAACGGGGAATGAGCAGTTCTTC.

Many counts were recorded for this clonotype. CDR3 DNA: TGCGCCAGCAGCCAAGATCGGGGCAACTATGGCTACACCTTC. Its protein is CASSQDRGNYGYTF. The rearrangement joins TRBV4-1 to TRBJ1-2, with D tentatively TRBD1 (5 bases). The CDR3 is 14 residues long. V lost 0 bases to trimming and J lost 2 bases, with 7 bases between them. The germline V gene encodes CDR1 MGHRA and CDR2 YSYEKL.

The sample holds a few counts of this clonotype. V is TRBV2 and J is TRBJ2-5; no clear D. CDR3 length: 11 residues. CDR1 SNHLY and CDR2 FYNNEI come from the germline V gene. The V and J ends lost 4 bases and 5 bases respectively, with 5 bases between them. The CDR3 sequence: CASSARETQYF. For the CDR3, the DNA is TGTGCCAGCAGTGCGAGGGAGACCCAGTACTTC.

This clonotype has ten or more counts. J is TRBJ2-3 and V is TRBV10-3; no firm D call. The germline V gene has CDR1 ENHRY and CDR2 SYGVKD. This CDR3 has 14 amino acids. Trimming removed 6 bases at V and 7 bases at J, with 17 bases between. The CDR3 DNA reads TGTGCCATCAGCGACCCGCAGACTTGGAATACGCAGTATTTT. Its protein is CAISDPQTWNTQYF.

The chain links TRBV20-1 to TRBJ2-1; 8 nucleotides align to TRBD2. The CDR3 loop spans 15 amino acids. Trimming removed 1 base from V and 5 bases from J; junction bases left unmatched: 7. CDR1 DFQATT and CDR2 SNEGSKA come from the germline V gene (reference sequence). The CDR3 DNA reads TGCAGTGCTAGAGCGCGGGGGGCGCGTAACAATGAGCAGTTCTTC. Its protein is CSARARGARNNEQFF.

The chain has TRBV5-4 and TRBJ1-1, with unresolved D. The V gene lost 4 bases and the J gene lost 0 bases, with 16 bases spanning the gap. In germline, CDR1 is SGHNT, CDR2 YYREEE (reference sequence). The CDR3 totals 16 residues. CDR3: CASSAKRALLNTEAFF. As DNA, the CDR3 is TGTGCCAGCAGCGCGAAAAGGGCCCTCCTGAACACTGAAGCTTTCTTT.